These 11 T cell receptor beta chains were all obtained from the same sample, sequenced in a study of glioma-infiltrating T cells after dendritic cell vaccination. Time point specified: after dendritic cell vaccination, including at tumor progression/relapse. Produced via immunoSEQ multiplex PCR; TCRdb's table is partial and in-frame only. Here the sample spans approximately 99,000 clones, 75% to 90% being singletons. Sample: blood, taken after dendritic cell vaccination. The source of these receptors is a human donor with glioblastoma.

This chain connects TRBV2 to TRBJ1-2; 9 bases fit TRBD1. Unmatched junction bases numbered 19, after V lost 5 bases and J lost 6 bases. CDR1 and CDR2 (germline): SNHLY, FYNNEI. This CDR3 has 18 residues. The CDR3 DNA sequence: TGTGCCAGCAGTCGGGCAGTGCATGGTGACAGGGGGTTGAATGGCTACACCTTC. It is translated as CASSRAVHGDRGLNGYTF.

V usage is TRBV30 and J usage is TRBJ2-7, with 13 bases fitting TRBD2. CDR1 and CDR2 (germline): GTSNPN, SVGIG (reference sequence). Germline trimming cut 4 bases from V and 2 bases from J; bases unmatched to any gene: 8. The CDR3 extends over 16 amino acids. The chain's CDR3 is CAWTMHGTSGAYEQYF. For the CDR3, the DNA is TGTGCCTGGACTATGCATGGGACTAGCGGGGCCTACGAGCAGTACTTC.

The chain employs TRBV18 and TRBJ1-1, with 11 bases fitting TRBD1. Germline trimming cut 3 bases from V and 5 bases from J; bases unmatched to any gene: 5. CDR3 length equals 15 residues. Looked up from germline, CDR1 is KGHSH and CDR2 is LQKENI. The CDR3 loop reads CASSPSGQGETEAFF. The DNA of the CDR3 is TGTGCCAGCTCACCTTCGGGACAGGGGGAAACTGAAGCTTTCTTT.

The chain couples TRBV2 to TRBJ1-2, with D possibly TRBD1 on 6 matching bases. The CDR3 totals 13 residues. Germline CDR1 SNHLY, CDR2 FYNNEI. V was shortened by 8 bases and J by 6 bases, with 16 bases between the two germline ends. CDR3 residues: CASVGGENDGYTF. In DNA, the CDR3 is TGTGCCAGCGTAGGGGGGGAAAACGATGGCTACACCTTC.

The chain uses TRBV19 and TRBJ2-2, with 8 bases that match TRBD1. The CDR3 is 15 residues long. V was clipped by 3 bases and J by 4 bases; unmatched bases: 4. Germline CDR1 and CDR2: LNHDA and SQIVND (reference sequence). The CDR3: CASSIGTGFTGELFF. The CDR3 nucleotides read TGTGCCAGTAGTATCGGGACAGGCTTCACCGGGGAGCTGTTTTTT.

The V and J genes are TRBV5-4 and TRBJ1-1; D is uncertain. The germline V and J ends were trimmed by 0 bases and 11 bases, with 8 bases remaining between them. The CDR3 is made up of 11 amino acids. Germline values: CDR1 SGHNT, CDR2 YYREEE (reference sequence). Here the CDR3 DNA reads TGTGCCAGCAGCTTGGGAGCGGATGCTTTCTTT. Translating it yields CASSLGADAFF.

J is TRBJ1-2 and V is TRBV2, with D perhaps matching TRBD1 (5 bases). There are 14 residues in the CDR3. From germline, CDR1 is SNHLY and CDR2 FYNNEI. Trimming took off 6 bases at V and 4 bases at J, with 15 bases between the two ends. In nucleotides, the CDR3 is TGTGCCAGCAGGGATTTGACAGTACCCTATGGCTACACCTTC. It encodes CASRDLTVPYGYTF.

This chain joins TRBV18 and TRBJ2-3; TRBD1 aligns across 8 bases. The CDR3 covers 17 residues. Germline lookup yields CDR1 KGHSH and CDR2 LQKENI. J gave up 5 bases and V 6 bases, and 16 bases lay outside the gene matches. The CDR3 DNA is TGTGCCAGCTCCCCCGTACAGGGGGTCGTACGGGGAGATACGCAGTATTTT. Its translation is CASSPVQGVVRGDTQYF.

CDR3 DNA: TGCGCCAGCAGCTCCGGTAGCTTAAGCTCCTACAATGAGCAGTTCTTC. Translation: CASSSGSLSSYNEQFF. The chain has TRBV5-1 and TRBJ2-1; D ambiguous. With 3 bases removed from V and 0 bases from J, the gap between germline ends came to 13 bases. CDR1 and CDR2 from the germline V gene are SGHRS and YFSETQ. The CDR3 is 16 amino acids.

This sequence joins TRBV28 and TRBJ1-2; possible D gene TRBD1, 6 bases. Germline V gene data show CDR1 as MDHEN and CDR2 as SYDVKM. Trimming removed 5 bases from V and 3 bases from J, with 7 bases in between. This CDR3 region has 12 residues. This CDR3 reads CASSRTDYGYTF. CDR3 bases: TGTGCCAGCAGTCGGACAGACTATGGCTACACCTTC.

The rearrangement links TRBV28 to TRBJ2-5; D not resolved. CDR1 is MDHEN, CDR2 SYDVKM, per germline. The CDR3 has 12 amino acids. V dropped 5 bases and J dropped 7 bases, with 11 bases sitting between them. The CDR3 sequence is CASSPPLGTQYF. The CDR3 DNA reads as TGTGCCAGCAGTCCCCCCCTCGGGACCCAGTACTTC.